This TCR beta chain was found in a study of T-cell memory formation after mild COVID-19. This clonotype showed up just a few times. V lost 6 bases, J lost 6 bases, and 18 bases lay in between. This CDR3 comprises 14 residues. TCRdb re-called the 5' RACE reads with MiXCR, one entry per CDR3 protein. The repertoire consists of over 350,000 distinct CDR3 sequences, with more than 15% occurring once and the leading ten covering approximately 21%. J is TRBJ2-7 and V is TRBV12-3 or TRBV12-4; D call uncertain. This sequence originates from a man aged 18-30 years who had mild COVID-19 (a few samples of this study predate the infection). Cell type and time point are not known. Specimen: PBMCs or a T cell subset sorted from them (not recorded which). The CDR3 DNA sequence: TGTGCCAGCAGCCGCGAGGCGACCTCTCGCGAGCAGTACTTC. Protein sequence: CASSREATSREQYF.